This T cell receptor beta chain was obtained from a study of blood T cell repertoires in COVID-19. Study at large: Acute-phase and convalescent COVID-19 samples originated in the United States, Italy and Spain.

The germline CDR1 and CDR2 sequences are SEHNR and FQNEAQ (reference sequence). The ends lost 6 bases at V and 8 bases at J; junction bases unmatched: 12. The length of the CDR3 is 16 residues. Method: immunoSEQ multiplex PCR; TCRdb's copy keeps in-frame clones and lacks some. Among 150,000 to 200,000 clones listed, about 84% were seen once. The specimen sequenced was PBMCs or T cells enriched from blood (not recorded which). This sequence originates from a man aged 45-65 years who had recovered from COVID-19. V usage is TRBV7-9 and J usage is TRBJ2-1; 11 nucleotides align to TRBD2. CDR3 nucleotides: TGTGCCAGCAGACTACTAGCGGGGGAAATCCTGGATGAGCAGTTCTTC. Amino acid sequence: CASRLLAGEILDEQFF.